A single sample is the source of the 18 T cell receptor beta chains below, sequenced in a study of blood T cell repertoires in COVID-19. Some clones are missing from TCRdb's copy, which holds only in-frame ones; the method was immunoSEQ multiplex PCR. Of about 380,000 clones listed, more than 75% are singletons. The source material was PBMCs or T cells enriched from blood (not recorded which). The origin of the receptors is a woman in her 30s who had recovered from COVID-19.

The genes are TRBV15 and TRBJ2-7; 11 nucleotides agree with TRBD2. CDR1 LNHNV and CDR2 YYDKDF come from the germline V gene (reference sequence). The CDR3 extends over 17 amino acids. The V segment lost 1 base and the J segment 5 bases; nucleotides outside the gene matches: 10. CDR3: CATSRGGSGRARDEQYF. Written as DNA, the CDR3 is TGTGCCACCAGCAGAGGAGGTAGCGGGAGGGCCAGGGACGAGCAGTACTTC.

The chain carries TRBV27 and TRBJ2-3, with 10 positions matching TRBD2. CDR1 and CDR2 from the germline V gene are MNHEY and SMNVEV (reference sequence). The CDR3 is 16 amino acids. Losses at the gene ends were 8 bases for V and 6 bases for J; bases not matched to a gene: 14. The CDR3 is CASWIAGGMGEDTQYF. The CDR3 DNA sequence: TGTGCCAGCTGGATAGCGGGAGGCATGGGAGAGGATACGCAGTATTTT.

The chain has TRBV12-1 and TRBJ2-7; TRBD1 was called by the table and not checked on the DNA. TRBV12-1 is a pseudogene segment. There are 12 residues in the CDR3. DNA for the CDR3: TGTGCCAGCAGCCTCCCGGGACAGCACGCTCTCTTC. It is translated as CASSLPGQHALF.

The genes are TRBV29-1 and TRBJ1-1; perhaps TRBD1 as D (5 bases). Germline loops: CDR1 SQVTM, CDR2 ANQGSEA. Trimming stripped 6 bases from V and 0 bases from J, with 14 bases between. This CDR3 region has 14 residues. Here the CDR3 reads CSVDAYRMNTEAFF. DNA for the CDR3: TGCAGCGTGGACGCTTACAGGATGAACACTGAAGCTTTCTTT.

This clone occurred a few times. The chain is built from TRBV6-2 or TRBV6-3 and TRBJ2-5, with TRBD2 matching 7 bases. The V gene end was trimmed by 3 bases and the J gene end by 3 bases; junction bases not matched to a gene: 7. The V gene's germline CDR1 is MNHEY and CDR2 SVGEGT. The CDR3 has 15 residues. The CDR3 is CASSYLSSGKETQYF. The CDR3 DNA reads as TGTGCCAGCAGTTATCTCTCCAGCGGGAAAGAGACCCAGTACTTC.

The chain carries TRBV7-9 and TRBJ2-2, with 8 bases aligning to TRBD1. The CDR3 spans 14 residues. Germline assignment: CDR1 SEHNR and CDR2 FQNEAQ (reference sequence). Trimming at V came to 7 bases and at J to 5 bases, leaving 6 bases not matched to a gene. The CDR3 region has the DNA TGTGCCAGCATGACAGGGGCGTGGACCGGGGAGCTGTTTTTT. Encoded protein: CASMTGAWTGELFF. The whole variable domain, remainder taken from reference TRBV7-9 and TRBJ2-2, is DTGVSQNPRHKITKRGQNVTFRCDPISEHNRLYWYRQTLGQGPEFLTYFQNEAQLEKSRLLSDRFSAERPKGSFSTLEIQRTEQGDSAMYLCASMTGAWTGELFFGEGSRLTVL.

V usage is TRBV4-2 and J usage is TRBJ1-2, with TRBD1 matching over 8 bases. The CDR3 length is 16 residues. Germline CDR1 and CDR2: LGHNA and YNFKEQ. Losses at the gene ends were 0 bases for V and 4 bases for J; bases not matched to a gene: 7. The CDR3 coding sequence is TGTGCCAGCAGCCAAGAGAGGACAGGGAAGGGCTATGGCTACACCTTC. This sequence encodes CASSQERTGKGYGYTF.

The genes are TRBV5-1 and TRBJ1-3; D is unresolved. Trimming stripped 5 bases from V and 1 base from J, with 7 bases between. CDR3 size: 13 residues. Germline loops: CDR1 SGHRS, CDR2 YFSETQ. CDR3: CASRTGSGNTIYF. In nucleotides, the CDR3 is TGCGCCAGCAGAACGGGATCTGGAAACACCATATATTTT. Together with reference TRBV5-1 and TRBJ1-3, the CDR3 gives the full variable domain: KAGVTQTPRYLIKTRGQQVTLSCSPISGHRSVSWYQQTPGQGLQFLFEYFSETQRNKGNFPGRFSGRQFSNSRSEMNVSTLELGDSALYLCASRTGSGNTIYFGEGSWLTVV.

This rearrangement joins TRBV7-2 to TRBJ2-5, with 7 bases fitting TRBD2. The CDR3 is made up of 15 amino acids. V dropped 2 bases and J dropped 1; count of bases not matched to a gene: 4. CDR1 is SGHTA, CDR2 FQGNSA, per germline. CDR3: CASSLLGLLQETQYF. DNA of the CDR3: TGTGCCAGCAGCTTATTGGGACTACTCCAAGAGACCCAGTACTTC. The whole variable domain, remainder taken from reference TRBV7-2 and TRBJ2-5, is GAGVSQSPSNKVTEKGKDVELRCDPISGHTALYWYRQSLGQGLEFLIYFQGNSAPDKSGLPSDRFSAERTGGSVSTLTIQRTQQEDSAVYLCASSLLGLLQETQYFGPGTRLLVL.

This chain joins TRBV19 and TRBJ2-3; no reliable D call. CDR1 and CDR2 from the germline V gene are LNHDA and SQIVND (reference sequence). Trimming shortened V by 6 bases and J by 2 bases, and 9 bases separated the two germline ends. This CDR3 has 13 amino acids. The CDR3 reads CASSVGDTDTQYF. The CDR3, as DNA: TGTGCCAGTAGCGTCGGAGACACAGATACGCAGTATTTT.

V usage is TRBV7-6 and J usage is TRBJ2-3; unclear D gene. Germline loops: CDR1 SGHVS, CDR2 FNYEAQ. There are 12 residues in the CDR3. Trimming shortened V by 4 bases and J by 6 bases, and 8 bases separated the two germline ends. In DNA form, the CDR3 reads TGTGCCAGCAGCTCAATTGAGGATACGCAGTATTTT. Translated, it gives CASSSIEDTQYF.

The V call is TRBV6-5, the J call TRBJ1-3, with D unclear. Germline values: CDR1 MNHEY, CDR2 SVGAGI. V lost 7 bases and J 0 bases, leaving 13 bases between the germline ends. CDR3 size: 15 residues. CDR3 protein: CASTTQAFSGNTIYF. CDR3 coding DNA: TGTGCCAGCACCACTCAGGCGTTCTCTGGAAACACCATATATTTT.

This chain connects TRBV5-1 to TRBJ1-1, with D perhaps matching TRBD1 (5 bases). The CDR3 extends over 16 amino acids. Germline V lookup: CDR1 SGHRS, CDR2 YFSETQ. V dropped 3 bases and J dropped 1 base, with 16 bases sitting between them. This chain's CDR3 is CASSSDRTFGNTEAFF. CDR3 DNA sequence: TGCGCCAGCAGCTCCGACAGAACTTTCGGGAACACTGAAGCTTTCTTT.

Written as DNA, the CDR3 is TGTGCCAGCAGTTACTCGACAGGGTACTATGGCTACACCTTC. Amino acid sequence: CASSYSTGYYGYTF. The chain links TRBV6-5 to TRBJ1-2, with 7 nucleotides matching TRBD1. Germline trimming cut 0 bases from V and 3 bases from J; bases unmatched to any gene: 1. There are 14 residues in the CDR3. Germline assignment: CDR1 MNHEY and CDR2 SVGAGI.

There are a few counts of this clone. This chain connects TRBV6-5 to TRBJ1-2; unclear D gene. V was cut by 5 bases and J by 5 bases, with 15 bases left in between. The CDR3 runs to 14 residues. Germline V gives CDR1 MNHEY, CDR2 SVGAGI. This CDR3 reads CASSKSEDGYGYTF. The CDR3 nucleotides read TGTGCCAGCAGTAAATCAGAGGATGGGTATGGCTACACCTTC.

CDR3 loop: CASREGVVENIQYF. The CDR3 DNA reads as TGTGCCAGCAGGGAAGGGGTTGTGGAAAACATTCAGTACTTC. The chain couples TRBV28 to TRBJ2-4; D might be TRBD1 (5 bases). Trimming left V 6 bases short and J 5 bases short, with 14 bases between. This CDR3 has 14 residues. The germline V gene encodes CDR1 MDHEN and CDR2 SYDVKM. The whole variable domain, remainder taken from reference TRBV28 and TRBJ2-4, is DVKVTQSSRYLVKRTGEKVFLECVQDMDHENMFWYRQDPGLGLRLIYFSYDVKMKEKGDIPEGYSVSREKKERFSLILESASTNQTSMYLCASREGVVENIQYFGAGTRLSVL.

The chain links TRBV5-4 to TRBJ1-2; TRBD1 matches 9 bases. The CDR3 runs to 14 residues. Germline V gives CDR1 SGHNT, CDR2 YYREEE (reference sequence). V gave up 1 base and J gave up 4 bases; unmatched junction bases: 2. For the CDR3, the DNA is TGTGCCAGCAGCTTGACAGGGGGCGGCTATGGCTACACCTTC. As protein: CASSLTGGGYGYTF. Filled out from reference TRBV5-4 and TRBJ1-2, the complete variable domain reads ETGVTQSPTHLIKTRGQQVTLRCSSQSGHNTVSWYQQALGQGPQFIFQYYREEENGRGNFPPRFSGLQFPNYSSELNVNALELDDSALYLCASSLTGGGYGYTFGSGTRLTVV.

The V gene is TRBV3-1 (or the pseudogene TRBV3-2), the J gene TRBJ1-1; D is unclear. The CDR3 is made up of 13 amino acids. Looked up from germline, CDR1 is LGHDT and CDR2 is YNNKEL (reference sequence). Between the trimmed V and J ends, which lost 1 base and 0 bases, there was a span of 3 bases. CDR3 in DNA: TGTGCCAGCAGCCAAGCCATGAACACTGAAGCTTTCTTT. It translates to CASSQAMNTEAFF.